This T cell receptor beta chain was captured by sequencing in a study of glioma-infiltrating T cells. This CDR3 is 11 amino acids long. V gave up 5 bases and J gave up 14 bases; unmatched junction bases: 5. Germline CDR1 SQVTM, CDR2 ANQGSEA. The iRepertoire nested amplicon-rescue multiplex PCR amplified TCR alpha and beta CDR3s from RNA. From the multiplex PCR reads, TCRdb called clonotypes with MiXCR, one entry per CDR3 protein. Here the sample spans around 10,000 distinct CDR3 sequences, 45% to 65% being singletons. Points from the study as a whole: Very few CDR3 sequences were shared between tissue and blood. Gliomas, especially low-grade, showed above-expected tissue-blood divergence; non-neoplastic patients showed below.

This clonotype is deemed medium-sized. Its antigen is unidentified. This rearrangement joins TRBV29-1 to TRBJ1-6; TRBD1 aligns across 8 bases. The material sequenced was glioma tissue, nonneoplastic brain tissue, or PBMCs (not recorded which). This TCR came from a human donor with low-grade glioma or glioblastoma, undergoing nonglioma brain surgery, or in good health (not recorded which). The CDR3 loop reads CSVWTGNTLHF. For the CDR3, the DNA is TGCAGCGTTTGGACAGGGAATACCCTCCACTTT.